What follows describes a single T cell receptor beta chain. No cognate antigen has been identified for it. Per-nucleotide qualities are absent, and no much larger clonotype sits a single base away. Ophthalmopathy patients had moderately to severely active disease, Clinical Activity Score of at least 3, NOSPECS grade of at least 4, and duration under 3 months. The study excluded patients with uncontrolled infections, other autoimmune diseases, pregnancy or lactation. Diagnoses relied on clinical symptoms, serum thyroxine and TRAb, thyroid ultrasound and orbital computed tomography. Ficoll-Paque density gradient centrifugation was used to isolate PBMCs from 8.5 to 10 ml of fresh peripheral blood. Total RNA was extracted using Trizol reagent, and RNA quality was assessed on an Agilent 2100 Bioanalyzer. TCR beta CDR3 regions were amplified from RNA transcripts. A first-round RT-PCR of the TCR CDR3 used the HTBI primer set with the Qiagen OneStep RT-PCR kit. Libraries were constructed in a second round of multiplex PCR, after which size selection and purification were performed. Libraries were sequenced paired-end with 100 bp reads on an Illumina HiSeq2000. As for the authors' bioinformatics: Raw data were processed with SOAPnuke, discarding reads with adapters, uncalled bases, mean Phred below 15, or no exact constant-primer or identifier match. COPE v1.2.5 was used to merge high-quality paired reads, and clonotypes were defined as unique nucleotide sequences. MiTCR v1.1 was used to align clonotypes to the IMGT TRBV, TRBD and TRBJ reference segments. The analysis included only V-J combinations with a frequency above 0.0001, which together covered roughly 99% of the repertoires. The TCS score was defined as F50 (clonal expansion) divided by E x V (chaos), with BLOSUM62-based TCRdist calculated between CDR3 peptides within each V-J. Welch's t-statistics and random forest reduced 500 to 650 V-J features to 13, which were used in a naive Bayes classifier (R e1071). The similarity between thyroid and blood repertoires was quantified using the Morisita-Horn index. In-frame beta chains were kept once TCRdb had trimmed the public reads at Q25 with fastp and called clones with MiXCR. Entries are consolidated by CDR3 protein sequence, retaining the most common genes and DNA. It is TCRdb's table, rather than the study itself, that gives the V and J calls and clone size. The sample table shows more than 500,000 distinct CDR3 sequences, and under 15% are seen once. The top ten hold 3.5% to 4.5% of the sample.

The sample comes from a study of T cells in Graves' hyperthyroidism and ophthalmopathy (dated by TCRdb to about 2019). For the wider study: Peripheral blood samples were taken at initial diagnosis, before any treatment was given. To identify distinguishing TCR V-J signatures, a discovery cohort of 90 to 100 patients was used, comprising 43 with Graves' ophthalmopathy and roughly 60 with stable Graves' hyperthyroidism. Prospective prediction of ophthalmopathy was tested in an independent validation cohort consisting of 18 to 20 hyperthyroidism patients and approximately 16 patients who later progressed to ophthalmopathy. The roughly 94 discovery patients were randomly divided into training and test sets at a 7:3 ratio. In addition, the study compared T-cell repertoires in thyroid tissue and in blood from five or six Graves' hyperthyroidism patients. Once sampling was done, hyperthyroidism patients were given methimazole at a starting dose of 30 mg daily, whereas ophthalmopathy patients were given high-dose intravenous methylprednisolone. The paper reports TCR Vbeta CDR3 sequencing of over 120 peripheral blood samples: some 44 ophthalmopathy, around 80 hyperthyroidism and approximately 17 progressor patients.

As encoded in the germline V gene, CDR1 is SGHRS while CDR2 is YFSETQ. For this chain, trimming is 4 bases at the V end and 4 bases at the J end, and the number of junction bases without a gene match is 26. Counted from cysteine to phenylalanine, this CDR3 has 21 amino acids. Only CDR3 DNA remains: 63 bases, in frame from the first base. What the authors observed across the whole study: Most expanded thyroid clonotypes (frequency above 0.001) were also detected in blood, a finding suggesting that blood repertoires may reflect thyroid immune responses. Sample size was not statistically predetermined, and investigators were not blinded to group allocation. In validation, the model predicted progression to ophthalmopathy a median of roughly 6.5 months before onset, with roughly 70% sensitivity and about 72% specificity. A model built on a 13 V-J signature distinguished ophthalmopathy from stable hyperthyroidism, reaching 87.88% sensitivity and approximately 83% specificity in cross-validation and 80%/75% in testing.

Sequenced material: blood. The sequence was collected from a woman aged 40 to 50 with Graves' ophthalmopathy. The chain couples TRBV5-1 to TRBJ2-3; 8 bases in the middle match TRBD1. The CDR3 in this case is CASSNPSTSGKRTGSADTQYF. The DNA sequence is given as TGCGCCAGCAGCAACCCATCAACCAGCGGTAAGCGGACAGGGTCCGCAGATACGCAGTATTTT.